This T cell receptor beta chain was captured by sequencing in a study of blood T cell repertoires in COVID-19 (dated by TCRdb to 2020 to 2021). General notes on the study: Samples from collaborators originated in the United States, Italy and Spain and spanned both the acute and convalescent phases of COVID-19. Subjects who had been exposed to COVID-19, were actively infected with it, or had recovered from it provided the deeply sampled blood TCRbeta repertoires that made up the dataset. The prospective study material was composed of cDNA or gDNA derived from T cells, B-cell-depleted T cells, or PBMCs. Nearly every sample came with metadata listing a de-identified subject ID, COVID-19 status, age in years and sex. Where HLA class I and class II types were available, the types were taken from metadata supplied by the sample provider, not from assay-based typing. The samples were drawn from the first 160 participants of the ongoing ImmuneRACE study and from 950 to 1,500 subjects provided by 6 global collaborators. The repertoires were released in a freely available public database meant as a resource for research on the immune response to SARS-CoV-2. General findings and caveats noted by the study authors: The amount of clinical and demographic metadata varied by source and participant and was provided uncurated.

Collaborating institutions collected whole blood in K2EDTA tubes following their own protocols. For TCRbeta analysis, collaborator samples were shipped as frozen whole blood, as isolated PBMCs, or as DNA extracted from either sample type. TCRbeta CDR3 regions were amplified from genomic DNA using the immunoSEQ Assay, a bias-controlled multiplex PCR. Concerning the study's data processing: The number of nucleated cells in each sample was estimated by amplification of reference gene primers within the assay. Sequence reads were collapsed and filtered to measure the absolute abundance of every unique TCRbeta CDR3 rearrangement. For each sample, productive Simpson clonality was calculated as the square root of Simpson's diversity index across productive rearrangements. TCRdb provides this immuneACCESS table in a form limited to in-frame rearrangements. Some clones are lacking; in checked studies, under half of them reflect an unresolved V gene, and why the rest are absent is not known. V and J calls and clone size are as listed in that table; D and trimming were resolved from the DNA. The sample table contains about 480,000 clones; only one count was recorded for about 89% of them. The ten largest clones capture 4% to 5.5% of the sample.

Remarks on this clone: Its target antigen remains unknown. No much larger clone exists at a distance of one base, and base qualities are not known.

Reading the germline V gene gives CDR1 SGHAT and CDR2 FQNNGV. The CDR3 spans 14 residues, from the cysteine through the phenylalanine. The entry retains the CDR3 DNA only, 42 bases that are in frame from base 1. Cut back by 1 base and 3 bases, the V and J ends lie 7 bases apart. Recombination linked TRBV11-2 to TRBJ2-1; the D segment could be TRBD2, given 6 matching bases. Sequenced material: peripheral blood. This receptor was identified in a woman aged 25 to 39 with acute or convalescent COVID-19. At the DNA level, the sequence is TGTGCCAGCAGCTTAGGCGGGGACTACAATGAGCAGTTCTTC. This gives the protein CASSLGGDYNEQFF.